The rows below give T cell receptor beta chains drawn from one sample of a study of OX40 agonist ivuxolimab in advanced cancers. Assay: immunoSEQ multiplex PCR; the TCRdb copy retains only in-frame clones and omits some. The sample contains around 76,000 clones, over 80% of which appear only once. The source material was CD4+ or CD8+ T cells sorted from blood, sampled in a trial of the OX40 agonist ivuxolimab. These receptors were taken from an adult with an advanced solid tumor such as melanoma, head and neck, liver or kidney cancer. Both conserved end residues are part of each CDR3. The order of the fields is V gene, J gene, clone size, D gene, CDR3 protein, CDR3 DNA. A D gene is named only where the DNA matches it firmly. Only some rows state a clone size, as once, few, many or a class for expanded clones.

>TRBV7-9|TRBJ1-2|few|.
CASSLDSPYGYTF
TGTGCCAGCAGCCTGGACAGTCCCTATGGCTACACCTTC
>TRBV5-1|TRBJ2-7|.|.
CASSLEQGYEQYF
TGCGCCAGCAGCTTGGAACAGGGCTACGAGCAGTACTTC
>TRBV27|TRBJ2-7|once|.
CASSPLGDEQYF
TGTGCCAGCAGCCCCTTAGGGGACGAGCAGTACTTC
>TRBV5-1|TRBJ2-2|few|TRBD1
CASTPRTGNTGELFF
TGCGCCAGCACCCCCCGGACAGGGAATACCGGGGAGCTGTTTTTT
>TRBV7-2|TRBJ2-5|.|.
CASSLGGQGETQYF
TGTGCCAGCAGCTTAGGGGGGCAAGGGGAGACCCAGTACTTC
>TRBV28|TRBJ2-6|.|TRBD1
CASSFDRAFGANVLTF
TGTGCCAGCAGTTTCGACAGGGCGTTCGGGGCCAACGTCCTGACTTTC
>TRBV7-6|TRBJ2-3|.|TRBD2
CASSLSASGGSDTQYF
TGTGCCAGCAGCTTATCGGCTAGCGGAGGGTCGGATACGCAGTATTTT
>TRBV15|TRBJ1-1|.|.
CATSRVRESGTEAFF
TGTGCCACCAGCAGAGTCCGAGAGTCGGGCACTGAAGCTTTCTTT
>TRBV5-1|TRBJ2-3|once|.
CASSLSQGRIADTQYF
TGCGCCAGCAGCTTGTCCCAAGGGAGGATAGCAGATACGCAGTATTTT
>TRBV10-3|TRBJ2-7|.|.
CATGTGSSYEQYF
TGTGCCACCGGGACCGGGAGCTCCTACGAGCAGTACTTC
>TRBV13|TRBJ2-2|few|.
CASSLEGFTGELFF
TGTGCCAGCAGCTTAGAAGGTTTTACCGGGGAGCTGTTTTTT
>TRBV5-1|TRBJ2-7|.|.
CASSVGTGSEQYF
TGCGCCAGCAGCGTTGGTACAGGGTCAGAGCAGTACTTC
>TRBV11-2|TRBJ2-2|.|.
CASSLELGGELFF
TGTGCCAGCAGCTTAGAGTTAGGCGGGGAGCTGTTTTTT
>TRBV2|TRBJ2-6|.|.
CASSRDSGANVLTF
TGTGCCAGCAGCCGGGACTCTGGGGCCAACGTCCTGACTTTC
>TRBV10-3|TRBJ2-7|few|.
CAISPRERDGEQYF
TGTGCCATCAGCCCAAGGGAAAGGGATGGCGAGCAGTACTTC
>TRBV28|TRBJ2-1|.|TRBD2
CASSLPPRGLAGNNEQFF
TGTGCCAGCAGTCTCCCCCCCCGGGGACTAGCGGGAAACAATGAGCAGTTCTTC
>TRBV2|TRBJ1-3|.|.
CASTRNTPSISGNTIYF
TGTGCCAGCACCCGAAACACGCCCTCAATCTCTGGAAACACCATATATTTT
>TRBV25-1|TRBJ1-4|.|TRBD1
CASHRGLEEKLFF
TGTGCCAGCCACAGGGGGCTCGAGGAAAAACTGTTTTTT
>TRBV7-2|TRBJ2-1|.|.
CASSFQMVRGEQFF
TGTGCCAGCAGCTTCCAAATGGTCAGGGGTGAGCAGTTCTTC
>TRBV19|TRBJ1-4|.|.
CASSSGGAGREKLFF
TGTGCCAGTAGCTCAGGCGGGGCCGGGCGTGAAAAACTGTTTTTT
>TRBV28|TRBJ2-1|.|TRBD2
CASSLVREGSYNEQFF
TGTGCCAGCAGTTTAGTGCGGGAGGGGTCCTACAATGAGCAGTTCTTC
>TRBV27|TRBJ1-1|.|.
CASSHVTWTENTEAFF
TGTGCCAGCAGTCATGTTACCTGGACGGAGAACACTGAAGCTTTCTTT
>TRBV19|TRBJ2-1|once|.
CASSVRSGNEQFF
TGTGCCAGTAGTGTCCGGTCTGGGAACGAGCAGTTCTTC
>TRBV5-4|TRBJ2-3|.|TRBD2
CASSLGTSGGHTDTQYF
TGTGCCAGCAGCCTGGGGACTAGCGGGGGGCACACAGATACGCAGTATTTT
>TRBV10-3|TRBJ1-6|.|.
CARQGNNSPLHF
TGTGCACGGCAGGGAAACAATTCACCCCTCCACTTT
>TRBV4-2|TRBJ2-2|few|TRBD2
CASSQAGGGNTGELFF
TGTGCCAGCAGCCAAGCGGGCGGGGGGAACACCGGGGAGCTGTTTTTT
>TRBV7-2|TRBJ1-2|.|TRBD1
CASSQTGPDRSVDGYTF
TGTGCCAGCAGTCAAACTGGACCGGACAGGAGCGTCGATGGCTACACCTTC
>TRBV19|TRBJ2-2|.|.
CASSQGIPGELFF
TGTGCCAGTAGTCAGGGAATCCCCGGGGAGCTGTTTTTT
>TRBV20-1|TRBJ2-1|once|.
CSASVADQFF
TGCAGTGCTAGCGTGGCGGATCAGTTCTTC
>TRBV28|TRBJ2-4|.|.
CASSLRGGTKNIQYF
TGTGCCAGCAGTTTGAGAGGGGGGACCAAAAACATTCAGTACTTC
>TRBV5-6|TRBJ2-1|few|.
CASSLVESYNEQFF
TGTGCCAGCAGCTTGGTGGAGTCCTACAATGAGCAGTTCTTC
>TRBV6-1|TRBJ2-1|.|TRBD2
CASSEPSGGYNEQFF
TGTGCCAGCAGTGAACCTAGCGGGGGCTACAATGAGCAGTTCTTC
>TRBV27|TRBJ2-1|.|TRBD2
CASTRGRGNEQFF
TGTGCCAGCACCCGCGGGAGGGGCAATGAGCAGTTCTTC
>TRBV7-9|TRBJ2-3|.|TRBD2
CASSSTSDTQYF
TGTGCCAGCAGCTCGACTAGCGATACGCAGTATTTT
>TRBV5-1|TRBJ2-2|.|.
CASSLDGGGQNTGELFF
TGCGCCAGCAGCTTGGACGGCGGGGGCCAGAACACCGGGGAGCTGTTTTTT
>TRBV6-6|TRBJ1-1|few|.
CASSYPRDGINTEAFF
TGTGCCAGCAGTTACCCCCGGGACGGAATTAACACTGAAGCTTTCTTT
>TRBV4-1|TRBJ1-4|few|.
CASSHPNRNDEKLFF
TGCGCCAGCAGCCACCCTAACCGGAACGATGAAAAACTGTTTTTT
>TRBV28|TRBJ1-2|once|.
CASSLEQYGGYTF
TGTGCCAGCAGTTTAGAACAGTACGGTGGCTACACCTTC
>TRBV7-6|TRBJ2-1|few|.
CASSLEAEQFF
TGTGCCAGCAGTCTAGAGGCTGAGCAGTTCTTC
>TRBV4-3|TRBJ2-2|.|.
CASSQDQGTTGELFF
TGCGCCAGCAGCCAAGATCAGGGGACTACCGGGGAGCTGTTTTTT
>TRBV25-1|TRBJ2-1|.|.
CASSEPGDYNEQFF
TGTGCCAGCAGTGAACCAGGGGACTACAATGAGCAGTTCTTC
>TRBV6-1|TRBJ1-6|.|TRBD1
CASRGGTGRGSPLHF
TGTGCCAGCAGGGGCGGGACAGGGAGGGGATCACCCCTCCACTTT
>TRBV5-6|TRBJ1-1|.|TRBD1
CASSFRDRTLF
TGTGCCAGCAGCTTCCGGGACAGAACATTATTT
>TRBV6-1|TRBJ1-6|once|TRBD1
CASSGAVGQGSSPLHF
TGTGCCAGCAGTGGAGCAGTCGGACAGGGAAGTTCACCCCTCCACTTT